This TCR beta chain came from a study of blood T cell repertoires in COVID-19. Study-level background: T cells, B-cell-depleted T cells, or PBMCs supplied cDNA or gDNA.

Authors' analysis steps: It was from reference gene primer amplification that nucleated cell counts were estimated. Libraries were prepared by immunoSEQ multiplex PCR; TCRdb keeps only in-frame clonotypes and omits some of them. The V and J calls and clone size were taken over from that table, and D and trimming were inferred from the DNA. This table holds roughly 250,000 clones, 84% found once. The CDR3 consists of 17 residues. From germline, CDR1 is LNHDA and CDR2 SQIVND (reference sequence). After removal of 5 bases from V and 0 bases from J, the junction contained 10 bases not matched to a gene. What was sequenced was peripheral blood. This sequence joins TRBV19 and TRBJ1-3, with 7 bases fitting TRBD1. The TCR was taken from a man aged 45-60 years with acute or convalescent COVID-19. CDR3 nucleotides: TGTGCCAGTAGTCCCAGGGGGACATACCCCTCTGGAAACACCATATATTTT. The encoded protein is CASSPRGTYPSGNTIYF.